This TCR beta chain was recorded in a study of T cell repertoires in cytomegalovirus infection. Study-wide context: TCR beta signatures that were public indicated CMV infection and matching HLA type. Broader study findings: Summed frequency of public TCR beta families distinguished CMV carriers with the relevant HLA. In two of eight donors, the top clonotype was HLA-C-restricted CMV-specific.

TCRdb re-called the reads through MiXCR, storing one row per CDR3 protein. The data show 150,000 to 200,000 distinct CDR3 sequences, approximately 19% seen once. In this sample, this clonotype turned up many times. Its antigen remains unidentified. The CDR3 contains 22 residues. CDR1 SGHTA and CDR2 FQGNSA come from the germline V gene. Trimming at V came to 5 bases and at J to 5 bases, leaving 21 bases not matched to a gene. Source material: PBMCs. The source of this sequence is a human donor in good health (CMV status not recorded). Some clones in this sample may be carry-over from other donors' samples. This chain links TRBV7-2 with TRBJ2-1, with 16 bases that match TRBD2. The CDR3 region is CASSVPPGTSGRAGTSDNEQFF. DNA for the CDR3: TGTGCCAGCAGCGTACCCCCCGGGACTAGCGGGAGGGCAGGGACTTCGGACAATGAGCAGTTCTTC.